These 7 T cell receptor beta chains share one sample of origin, sequenced in a study of blood T cell repertoires in COVID-19. The repertoire was sequenced with immunoSEQ multiplex PCR; TCRdb's copy has only in-frame clones and lacks some. Here the sample spans 150,000 to 200,000 clones, about four fifths being singletons. The source material was PBMCs or T cells enriched from blood (not recorded which). The receptors originated from an older woman who had recovered from COVID-19.

V and J are TRBV19 and TRBJ1-1; D uncertain. V shed 5 bases and J shed 3 bases, with 13 bases lying between them. This CDR3 region has 14 residues. Per the germline V gene, CDR1 is LNHDA and CDR2 is SQIVND (reference sequence). CDR3 bases: TGTGCCAGTAGTGCGGCGGGTCTGTACACTGAAGCTTTCTTT. It specifies CASSAAGLYTEAFF. Filled out from reference TRBV19 and TRBJ1-1, the complete variable domain reads DGGITQSPKYLFRKEGQNVTLSCEQNLNHDAMYWYRQDPGQGLRLIYYSQIVNDFQKGDIAEGYSVSREKKESFPLTVTSAQKNPTAFYLCASSAAGLYTEAFFGQGTRLTVV.

The chain joins TRBV4-2 to TRBJ2-7; possibly TRBD2 for D (6 bases). The CDR3 covers 16 residues. Germline CDR1 is LGHNA and CDR2 is YNFKEQ. Trimming pared 0 bases from V and 6 bases from J, leaving 18 bases between. CDR3 bases: TGTGCCAGCAGCCAAGATTTTACTAGCTTAACCCGCGAGCAGTACTTC. Encoded protein: CASSQDFTSLTREQYF.

This clone was detected once. The chain is built from TRBV6-4 and TRBJ1-2; D possibly corresponds to TRBD1 (5 bases). The length of the CDR3 is 13 residues. Trimming took off 4 bases at V and 7 bases at J, with 13 bases between the two ends. Germline V gene sequence: CDR1 MRHNA, CDR2 SNTAGT. CDR3 in amino acids: CASSGSGRSGYTF. The DNA of the CDR3 is TGTGCCAGCAGTGGGTCAGGGAGGAGTGGCTACACCTTC.

This clone has a handful of counts. The chain's CDR3 is CASSQYRRGSPNTEAFF. CDR3 nucleotides: TGTGCCAGCAGCCAATACCGGAGGGGTTCGCCAAACACTGAAGCTTTCTTT. The rearrangement uses TRBV14 and TRBJ1-1; D is perhaps TRBD1 (5 bases). The CDR3 covers 17 residues. V shed 2 bases and J shed 2 bases, with 18 bases lying between them. The V gene's germline CDR1 is SGHDN and CDR2 FVKESK.

This chain joins TRBV3-1 (or the pseudogene TRBV3-2) and TRBJ1-1; TRBD1 matches at 9 bases. Germline trimming cut 4 bases from V and 6 bases from J; bases unmatched to any gene: 9. The CDR3 consists of 15 residues. CDR1 and CDR2 from the germline V gene are LGHDT and YNNKEL (reference sequence). The CDR3 region has the DNA TGTGCCAGCAGCCTGTCGGACAGGGGTTACGCTGAAGCTTTCTTT. As protein: CASSLSDRGYAEAFF.

The chain couples TRBV3-1 (or the pseudogene TRBV3-2) to TRBJ2-7, with D possibly matching TRBD1 (6 bases). V shed 4 bases and J shed 2 bases, with 12 bases lying between them. CDR3 length: 14 amino acids. Germline V CDR1 and CDR2: LGHDT, YNNKEL (reference sequence). CDR3 protein: CASSRQVMPYEQYF. The CDR3 bases are TGTGCCAGCAGCCGACAGGTGATGCCCTACGAGCAGTACTTC.

CDR3 sequence: CAISGAGDNTDTQYF. CDR3 bases: TGTGCCATCAGTGGAGCGGGGGACAACACAGATACGCAGTATTTT. The rearrangement uses TRBV10-3 and TRBJ2-3; 8 bases match TRBD2. The CDR3 covers 15 residues. Trimming removed 4 bases from V and 2 bases from J; junction bases left unmatched: 5. CDR1 is ENHRY, CDR2 SYGVKD, per germline.